One and the same sample provided the 19 T cell receptor beta chains below, sequenced in a study of CD8+CD57+ T cells in acquired aplastic anemia. Genomic DNA served as template for TCR beta VDJ and CDR3 profiling. TCRdb itself ran the reads through MiXCR, one entry per CDR3 protein. The sample lists tens of thousands of distinct CDR3 sequences; approximately 63% were seen once. Patients picked for sequencing had shown CD8+CD57+ cell expansion detected by flow cytometry. The sample consisted of sorted CD4+, CD8+, or CD8+CD57+ T cells (not recorded which) from PBMCs. The receptors originated from a human donor with aplastic anemia.

This clonotype has a handful of counts. This may stem from a read error, because a much larger clone lies one nucleotide away. V gene TRBV11-3 combines with J gene TRBJ1-1; 7 bases match TRBD1. This CDR3 comprises 15 residues. Germline V gene lookup returns CDR1 SGHNT and CDR2 YENEEA. This CDR3 reads CASSLDLTGNTEALF. The CDR3 DNA sequence: TGTGCCAGCAGCTTAGATCTGACAGGGAACACTGAAGCTCTCTTT.

This clonotype was detected ten times or more. The chain employs TRBV11-2 and TRBJ1-6; unclear D gene. CDR3 size: 14 residues. Germline lookup yields CDR1 SGHAT and CDR2 FQNNGV. The ends were cut back, 1 base at V and 5 bases at J, with 6 bases in the middle. The CDR3 here is CASSLVQDNSPLHF. The DNA of the CDR3 is TGTGCCAGCAGCTTAGTACAAGATAATTCACCCCTCCACTTT.

The chain carries TRBV10-3 and TRBJ2-7, with 10 bases aligning to TRBD1. The J segment lost 6 bases and the V segment lost 6 bases, leaving 8 bases of the junction unmatched. This CDR3 has 14 residues. Germline assignment: CDR1 ENHRY and CDR2 SYGVKD. CDR3 in DNA: TGTGCCATCAGCACCGGGACAGGGGATAGCGAGCAGTACTTC. Protein sequence: CAISTGTGDSEQYF.

The DNA for the CDR3 is TGTGCCAGTAGTGTGGACAGCGCAAACACTGAAGCTTTCTTT. Protein: CASSVDSANTEAFF. The chain employs TRBV19 and TRBJ1-1, with D tentatively TRBD1 (6 bases). CDR3 size: 14 residues. V lost 5 bases to trimming and J lost 2 bases, with 12 bases between them. The germline gives CDR1 LNHDA, CDR2 SQIVND (reference sequence).

This clonotype has just one count. The CDR3, as DNA: TGTGCCAGCAGTGAAGGGACAGGGAACGGCTACACCTTC. Translating gives CASSEGTGNGYTF. V gene TRBV2 combines with J gene TRBJ1-2; 8 bases align to TRBD1. This CDR3 comprises 13 residues. V lost 1 base to trimming and J lost 8 bases; unmatched junction nucleotides: 3. The V gene's germline CDR1 is SNHLY and CDR2 FYNNEI.

About this clonotype: Its ends do not fully match the called genes, so a read error is possible. The chain employs TRBV2 and TRBJ2-1, with D maybe TRBD2 (6 bases). The CDR3 contains 13 residues. Germline CDR1 is SNHLY and CDR2 is FYNNEI. Here the CDR3 DNA reads TGTGCCAGCAGTCCCCCGGGACTCAATCAGCAGTTCTTC. Its protein is CASSPPGLNQQFF. The variable domain in full, completed from reference TRBV2 and TRBJ2-1, reads EPEVTQTPSHQVTQMGQEVILRCVPISNHLYFYWYRQILGQKVEFLVSFYNNEISEKSEIFDDQFSVERPDGSNFTLKIRSTKLEDSAMYFCASSPPGLNQQFFGPGTRLTVL.

This clonotype was counted between two and nine times. This rearrangement joins TRBV25-1 to TRBJ1-1; TRBD1 matches at 8 bases. This CDR3 contains 16 residues. The germline V gene encodes CDR1 MGHDK and CDR2 SYGVNS. V gave up 6 bases and J gave up 2 bases; unmatched junction bases: 11. CDR3 amino acids: CASRGDRGWGNTEAFF. CDR3 nucleotide sequence: TGTGCCAGCAGGGGAGACAGGGGATGGGGTAACACTGAAGCTTTCTTT.

The rearrangement links TRBV20-1 to TRBJ1-6; TRBD1 matches 7 bases. V was pared by 3 bases and J by 8 bases, with 7 bases of the junction left unmatched. Germline V gene data show CDR1 as DFQATT and CDR2 as SNEGSKA (reference sequence). The CDR3 covers 14 residues. The CDR3 sequence: CSARLGGGDSPLHF. The CDR3 DNA reads as TGCAGTGCTAGGCTAGGAGGGGGCGATTCACCCCTCCACTTT.

This clonotype was counted a single time. The rearrangement uses TRBV20-1 and TRBJ2-3; TRBD1 matches 9 bases. Per germline, CDR1 DFQATT and CDR2 SNEGSKA (reference sequence). The CDR3 contains 13 residues. J was trimmed by 4 bases and V by 6 bases; bases with no gene match: 5. The DNA for the CDR3 is TGCAGTGCGAGGACAGGGGCAGCAGATACGCAGTATTTT. Translated, it gives CSARTGAADTQYF.

This clonotype occurred many times. The chain links TRBV9 to TRBJ1-6, with a possible D match to TRBD1 (6 bases). The germline gives CDR1 SGDLS, CDR2 YYNGEE. The CDR3 has 15 amino acids. Trimming took off 3 bases at V and 7 bases at J, with 14 bases between the two ends. In DNA form, the CDR3 reads TGTGCCAGCAGCGCAGGAGGGACACGAAATTCACCCCTCCACTTT. Its protein product is CASSAGGTRNSPLHF.

The rearrangement joins TRBV7-3 to TRBJ2-5; D is unclear. Trimming removed 5 bases at V and 4 bases at J, with 8 bases between. The germline V gene encodes CDR1 SGHTA and CDR2 FQGTGA. The CDR3 spans 12 residues. The CDR3 sequence: CASSGGRETQYF. The CDR3 nucleotides are TGTGCCAGCAGCGGTGGAAGAGAGACCCAGTACTTC.

This clonotype came up a few times. CDR3 amino acids: CASKFTGEDYEQYF. CDR3 DNA: TGTGCCAGCAAGTTCACAGGGGAGGACTACGAGCAGTACTTC. The chain is built from TRBV6-1 and TRBJ2-7; TRBD1 is a possible D gene (7 bases). The CDR3 spans 14 residues. V was cut by 7 bases and J by 3 bases, with 16 bases left in between. Germline V gives CDR1 MNHNS, CDR2 SASEGT.

To note about this clonotype: A junction boundary mismatches the germline segment, possibly from a read error. This rearrangement joins TRBV10-2 to TRBJ1-1, with D possibly TRBD1 on 5 matching bases. The CDR3 is made up of 14 amino acids. In germline, CDR1 is WSHSY, CDR2 SAAADI. The CDR3 bases are TGCGCCAGCAGTGAGCGACAGCCGAACACTGAAGCTTCCTTT. Translating gives CASSERQPNTEASF.

CDR3 sequence reads: CASSIQLSMNTEAFF. The CDR3 region has the DNA TGTGCCAGTAGTATACAGCTATCTATGAACACTGAAGCTTTCTTT. V usage is TRBV19 and J usage is TRBJ1-1; D is unresolved. The CDR3 consists of 15 residues. Germline-derived CDR1 and CDR2 are LNHDA and SQIVND (reference sequence). Between the trimmed V and J ends, which lost 2 bases and 0 bases, there was a span of 10 bases. The full variable domain, rest sourced from reference TRBV19 and TRBJ1-1, is DGGITQSPKYLFRKEGQNVTLSCEQNLNHDAMYWYRQDPGQGLRLIYYSQIVNDFQKGDIAEGYSVSREKKESFPLTVTSAQKNPTAFYLCASSIQLSMNTEAFFGQGTRLTVV.

This chain joins TRBV6-1 and TRBJ2-5; the match to TRBD1 covers 8 bases. With V trimmed by 10 bases and J by 2 bases, 6 bases remained unmatched. The CDR3 runs to 13 residues. CDR1 MNHNS and CDR2 SASEGT come from the germline V gene. As DNA, the CDR3 is TGTGCCACTACGGACAGGGAACAAGAGACCCAGTACTTC. Translation: CATTDREQETQYF.

This chain joins TRBV20-1 and TRBJ2-1; D unclear. CDR3 length: 12 amino acids. Germline V gene lookup returns CDR1 DFQATT and CDR2 SNEGSKA (reference sequence). V gave up 3 bases and J gave up 7 bases, with 10 bases separating them. CDR3 sequence reads: CSASLLGNEQFF. In DNA form, the CDR3 reads TGCAGTGCTAGTCTTCTGGGGAATGAGCAGTTCTTC.

This clonotype has at least ten counts. This chain uses TRBV15 with TRBJ2-7; 10 positions match TRBD1. CDR1 and CDR2 from the germline V gene are LNHNV and YYDKDF (reference sequence). This CDR3 has 17 residues. Germline trimming cut 3 bases from V and 2 bases from J; bases unmatched to any gene: 10. For the CDR3, the DNA is TGTGCCACCAGCAGGTACCCGCCTGGACAGGGGGCCTACGAGCAGTACTTC. Residues: CATSRYPPGQGAYEQYF.

The chain recombines TRBV15 with TRBJ2-7, with a tentative D call TRBD1 (5 bases). The germline V and J ends were trimmed by 3 bases and 1 base, with 7 bases remaining between them. Germline CDR1 is LNHNV and CDR2 is YYDKDF (reference sequence). CDR3 length: 13 amino acids. CDR3 DNA: TGTGCCACCAGCAGGGACACTTCCTACGAGCAGTACGTC. Translation gives CATSRDTSYEQYV.

V is TRBV10-2 and J is TRBJ1-5, with TRBD1 matching over 8 bases. Germline V gives CDR1 WSHSY, CDR2 SAAADI. The CDR3 totals 14 residues. The ends lost 2 bases at V and 7 bases at J; junction bases unmatched: 4. The CDR3 sequence: CASSEGQGSQPQHF. The CDR3 bases are TGCGCCAGCAGTGAGGGACAGGGCTCGCAGCCCCAGCATTTT.